Listed here is a single T cell receptor beta chain. No antigen is known for it. The entry originates in a study of T cell responses to AZD1222 COVID-19 vaccine. Study-wide points: Possibly, clonal diversity was underestimated; donors were largely white British and included more females. With two AZD1222 doses given, Spike-specific TCR breadth and depth both rose.

Second doses were pooled across both intervals (about 4 or about 12 weeks). Data came from immunoSEQ multiplex PCR; TCRdb stores just in-frame clones and leaves some out. Of 95,000 to 100,000 clones detected, about nine tenths appear once; the ten largest clones hold around 8.3%. Germline-derived CDR1 and CDR2 are MNHEY and SMNVEV (reference sequence). This CDR3 has 13 residues. Trimming pared 4 bases from V and 5 bases from J, leaving 11 bases between. V usage is TRBV27 and J usage is TRBJ1-1, with D tentatively TRBD1 (6 bases). The sample consisted of peripheral blood, taken 28 days after the second AZD1222 dose. The source of this sequence is an adult who received the AZD1222 COVID-19 vaccine. CDR3 sequence: CASSSRGWTEAFF. Here the CDR3 DNA reads TGTGCCAGCAGTTCCAGGGGCTGGACTGAAGCTTTCTTT.